The 17 T cell receptor beta chains given below trace back to one sample, sequenced in a study of cytomegalovirus exposure and HLA in healthy donors. Both 60 Vbeta primers and 13 Jbeta primers went into the PCR. Clones were read by immunoSEQ multiplex PCR, and TCRdb kept only the in-frame ones, dropping some. The data contain roughly 98,000 clones, 76% of them seen just once; the ten biggest clones take up about 2%. Sequenced: PBMCs. The receptors here all came from a man between 35 and 55 years old in good health and CMV-seronegative.

The V gene is TRBV5-1, the J gene TRBJ2-6; D might be TRBD1 (5 bases). This CDR3 comprises 18 residues. V gave up 0 bases and J gave up 0 bases, with 13 bases separating them. Germline CDR1 is SGHRS and CDR2 is YFSETQ. CDR3 amino acids: CASSLVAQGTSGANVLTF. The CDR3 DNA is TGCGCCAGCAGCTTGGTCGCGCAGGGTACCTCTGGGGCCAACGTCCTGACTTTC.

This clone was picked up a small number of times. The V and J genes are TRBV30 and TRBJ2-1; D unresolved. The V gene's germline CDR1 is GTSNPN and CDR2 SVGIG (reference sequence). V was pared by 4 bases and J by 3 bases, with 10 bases between. The CDR3 has 13 amino acids. The CDR3 region is CAWNLRDYNEQFF. The CDR3 DNA sequence: TGTGCCTGGAACCTTAGAGACTACAATGAGCAGTTCTTC.

The chain has TRBV21-1 and TRBJ1-1; TRBD1 is the table's D call, not checked against the DNA. TRBV21-1 is reported as a pseudogene. This CDR3 has 17 amino acids. The CDR3 spells CASIYQQGAHHRVAAFF. CDR3 bases: TGTGCCAGCATATATCAACAGGGGGCGCATCATCGGGTAGCAGCTTTCTTT.

The chain couples TRBV7-8 to TRBJ2-1; 8 bases map to TRBD2. CDR3 length: 15 amino acids. V lost 2 bases and J lost 8; bases outside the gene matches: 8. Germline CDR1 and CDR2: SGHVS and FQNEAQ. The CDR3 region is CASSLLREGKDEQFF. The DNA of the CDR3 is TGTGCCAGCAGCTTACTCCGGGAGGGCAAAGATGAGCAGTTCTTC.

The CDR3 region has the DNA TGTGCCATCAAGTCTGCGGATGGCCCGTCCTACGAGCAGTACTTC. Residues: CAIKSADGPSYEQYF. The rearrangement links TRBV10-3 to TRBJ2-5; D remains ambiguous. The J call may be faulty, since TRBJ2-7 better matches the DNA end. Germline values: CDR1 ENHRY, CDR2 SYGVKD. The CDR3 loop spans 15 amino acids.

The chain couples TRBV4-1 to TRBJ2-7; 11 bases are a match to TRBD1. With 4 bases clipped from V and 5 bases from J, the junction kept 22 bases outside the gene matches. The CDR3 length is 20 residues. CDR1 is MGHRA and CDR2 is YSYEKL in the germline V gene. CDR3 DNA sequence: TGCGCCAGCAGCCCACAAGCCCTCACCTCCCGGGACAGGGGGTTCGACGAGCAGTACTTC. Protein product: CASSPQALTSRDRGFDEQYF.

V usage is TRBV27 and J usage is TRBJ2-7; maybe TRBD2 (6 bases). The CDR3 totals 15 residues. Trimming cost V 5 bases and J 3 bases, with 17 bases left between them. The germline CDR1 and CDR2 sequences are MNHEY and SMNVEV (reference sequence). In DNA, the CDR3 is TGTGCCAGCAGTCCGTTTGTAGGGACTGGCTACGAGCAGTACTTC. This encodes CASSPFVGTGYEQYF.

V and J are TRBV7-2 and TRBJ2-1, with 7 bases lining up with TRBD2. Germline trimming cut 6 bases from V and 6 bases from J; bases unmatched to any gene: 8. Germline-derived CDR1 and CDR2 are SGHTA and FQGNSA. The CDR3 extends over 14 amino acids. The chain's CDR3 is CASRRLAVPNEQFF. The CDR3 region has the DNA TGTGCCAGCAGAAGGCTAGCGGTTCCCAATGAGCAGTTCTTC. The full variable domain, its missing parts supplied by reference TRBV7-2 and TRBJ2-1, is GAGVSQSPSNKVTEKGKDVELRCDPISGHTALYWYRQSLGQGLEFLIYFQGNSAPDKSGLPSDRFSAERTGGSVSTLTIQRTQQEDSAVYLCASRRLAVPNEQFFGPGTRLTVL.

Of note for this clone: Compared with germline, one end of the junction differs, possibly owing to a read error. The chain uses TRBV7-9 and TRBJ2-7; perhaps TRBD1 as D (6 bases). Per the germline V gene, CDR1 is SEHNR and CDR2 is FQNEAQ (reference sequence). The CDR3 has 14 amino acids. CDR3 loop: CSSSQKDRPYEQYF. The CDR3 bases are TGTTCCAGCAGCCAAAAGGACAGACCCTACGAGCAGTACTTC.

This clone came up a few times. The chain has TRBV10-3 and TRBJ1-3; 7 bases are a match to TRBD1. V lost 6 bases and J lost 2; bases outside the gene matches: 10. The V gene's germline CDR1 is ENHRY and CDR2 SYGVKD. This CDR3 comprises 16 residues. CDR3 protein: CAIREPGQRTGNTIYF. Here the CDR3 DNA reads TGTGCCATCAGAGAACCGGGACAGCGGACTGGAAACACCATATATTTT.

The rearrangement uses TRBV5-6 and TRBJ1-3; 8 bases line up with TRBD1. The V gene's germline CDR1 is SGHDT and CDR2 YYEEEE. This CDR3 contains 19 residues. The J segment lost 0 bases and the V segment lost 5 bases, leaving 16 bases of the junction unmatched. The CDR3 protein is CASRITGTGGITSGNTIYF. The CDR3 DNA sequence: TGTGCCAGCAGGATAACCGGGACAGGAGGGATAACCTCTGGAAACACCATATATTTT.

This chain uses TRBV28 with TRBJ1-2, with TRBD1 matching 9 bases. The CDR3 is made up of 14 amino acids. Germline CDR1 MDHEN, CDR2 SYDVKM. J lost 4 bases, V lost 5 bases, and 5 bases had no gene match. The CDR3 sequence: CASSPGQGFYGYTF. DNA of the CDR3: TGTGCCAGCAGTCCGGGACAGGGCTTCTATGGCTACACCTTC.

The chain combines TRBV30 with TRBJ1-2; D is unresolved. The CDR3 totals 13 residues. The germline V gene encodes CDR1 GTSNPN and CDR2 SVGIG (reference sequence). V dropped 4 bases and J dropped 4 bases, with 13 bases sitting between them. This chain's CDR3 is CAWTTSGFYGYTF. CDR3 DNA sequence: TGTGCCTGGACCACTTCAGGATTCTATGGCTACACCTTC.

The rearrangement uses TRBV28 and TRBJ1-1; D unclear. From germline, CDR1 is MDHEN and CDR2 SYDVKM. The CDR3 consists of 13 residues. V was clipped by 2 bases and J by 10 bases, with 14 bases between them. The CDR3 here is CASSLTEWAAAFF. Written as DNA, the CDR3 is TGTGCCAGCAGTTTAACCGAGTGGGCTGCAGCTTTCTTT.

This clone was counted once. V usage is TRBV19 and J usage is TRBJ1-1; D gene uncertain. The V end lost 7 bases, the J end lost 1 base, and 10 bases lay between the germline ends. This CDR3 is 13 amino acids long. CDR1 LNHDA and CDR2 SQIVND come from the germline V gene (reference sequence). The chain's CDR3 is CASTPHPNTEAFF. The CDR3 nucleotides read TGTGCCAGTACTCCACACCCGAACACTGAAGCTTTCTTT.

The sample holds a few counts of this clone. The chain has TRBV30 and TRBJ1-2; perhaps TRBD1 as D (5 bases). Germline V lookup: CDR1 GTSNPN, CDR2 SVGIG (reference sequence). The CDR3 contains 14 residues. Deletions cut 8 bases from V and 2 bases from J, with 18 bases between. This chain's CDR3 is CAAPREGLNYGYTF. The CDR3, as DNA: TGTGCCGCCCCTAGGGAGGGGCTAAACTATGGCTACACCTTC.

The CDR3 region is CASSIALWAENQPQHF. CDR3 in DNA: TGTGCCAGTAGTATAGCCTTGTGGGCCGAGAATCAGCCCCAGCATTTT. The chain links TRBV19 to TRBJ1-5; D not certain. Germline V CDR1 and CDR2: LNHDA, SQIVND (reference sequence). With 1 base removed from V and 4 bases from J, the gap between germline ends came to 14 bases. CDR3 length: 16 residues.